This paragraph covers one T cell receptor beta chain sequence. Only in-frame clones appear in the TCRdb table, and some are missing; sequencing was by immunoSEQ multiplex PCR. The sample records around 260,000 clones, 87% being singletons. This entry comes from a study of blood T cell repertoires in COVID-19. In the study overall: Researchers got acute and convalescent COVID-19 samples from the United States, Italy and Spain. The analysed material was cDNA or gDNA that came from T cells, B-cell-depleted T cells, or PBMCs.

J was trimmed by 6 bases and V by 5 bases; bases with no gene match: 4. CDR1 is MNHEY and CDR2 is SVGEGT in the germline V gene. This CDR3 has 13 amino acids. Material: peripheral blood. This TCR was recovered from a woman in her 40s who had recovered from COVID-19. The chain links TRBV6-2 or TRBV6-3 to TRBJ2-1; TRBD2 agrees at 7 bases. CDR3 amino acids: CASSTRLANEQFF. For the CDR3, the DNA is TGTGCCAGCAGTACCCGACTAGCCAATGAGCAGTTCTTC.